These 20 T cell receptor beta chains came from one sample sequenced in a study of CD8 T cells in Susac syndrome. An amount of RNA that ranged from roughly 0.5 to 1 ug was reverse transcribed with random hexamers. TCRdb re-called the immunoSEQ multiplex PCR reads with MiXCR, one entry per CDR3 protein. The sample holds more than 150,000 distinct CDR3 sequences, around 95% seen once. Specimen: CD8+ T cells from PBMCs. The source is a human donor with multiple sclerosis.

This chain links TRBV5-1 with TRBJ2-2; 9 nucleotides line up with TRBD1. Unmatched junction bases numbered 9, after V lost 0 bases and J lost 0 bases. In germline, CDR1 is SGHRS, CDR2 YFSETQ. This CDR3 spans 19 amino acids. CDR3 nucleotide sequence: TGCGCCAGCAGCTTGGAGCCGGGACAGGGACGACCGAACACCGGGGAGCTGTTTTTT. This sequence encodes CASSLEPGQGRPNTGELFF.

The rearrangement links TRBV27 to TRBJ1-2, with D possibly TRBD1 on 6 matching bases. V shed 5 bases and J shed 2 bases, with 12 bases lying between them. Looked up from germline, CDR1 is MNHEY and CDR2 is SMNVEV (reference sequence). The CDR3 is 14 residues long. The CDR3 is CASSLRDKNYGYTF. Here the CDR3 DNA reads TGTGCCAGCAGTCTCCGGGACAAGAACTATGGCTACACCTTC.

This clonotype was counted a single time. As DNA, the CDR3 is TGTGCCAGCCAGGACAGTAACAATGAGCAGTTCTTC. It codes for CASQDSNNEQFF. This rearrangement joins TRBV3-1 to TRBJ2-1; possibly TRBD1 for D (6 bases). This CDR3 spans 12 amino acids. V lost 8 bases, J lost 5 bases, and 10 bases lay in between. CDR1 is LGHDT, CDR2 YNNKEL, per germline (reference sequence).

The CDR3 protein is CASIPAGLTEAFF. The CDR3 DNA reads as TGTGCCAGCATCCCTGCTGGTCTTACTGAAGCTTTCTTT. V is TRBV7-9 and J is TRBJ1-1; D gene unclear. V was shortened by 7 bases and J by 5 bases, with 14 bases between the two germline ends. Per germline, CDR1 SEHNR and CDR2 FQNEAQ (reference sequence). The CDR3 has 13 amino acids.

V gene TRBV20-1 combines with J gene TRBJ2-7; possibly TRBD1 or TRBD2 for D (5 bases each). The CDR3 runs to 15 residues. From germline, CDR1 is DFQATT and CDR2 SNEGSKA (reference sequence). Trimming removed 1 base at V and 2 bases at J, with 15 bases between. CDR3 sequence (DNA): TGCAGTGCTAGAGGACATCCGGGGACCCCCTACGAGCAGTACTTC. This codes for CSARGHPGTPYEQYF.

This clonotype was seen just once. The chain uses TRBV27 and TRBJ2-5; D might be TRBD1 (5 bases). Germline loops: CDR1 MNHEY, CDR2 SMNVEV (reference sequence). CDR3 length: 13 residues. V was pared by 8 bases and J by 5 bases, with 15 bases between. The CDR3 reads CASSNQGVETQYF. As DNA, the CDR3 is TGTGCCAGCTCCAACCAGGGTGTGGAGACCCAGTACTTC.

The chain joins TRBV4-1 to TRBJ2-7, with D possibly TRBD1 on 6 matching bases. This CDR3 has 15 amino acids. Germline CDR1 reads MGHRA; CDR2 reads YSYEKL. Trimming left V 0 bases short and J 3 bases short, with 12 bases between. This chain's CDR3 is CASSQEQGRGYEQYF. The CDR3 nucleotides are TGCGCCAGCAGCCAAGAACAGGGAAGGGGCTACGAGCAGTACTTC.

This chain joins TRBV10-2 and TRBJ2-7, with 7 positions matching TRBD2. Germline CDR1 WSHSY, CDR2 SAAADI. This CDR3 comprises 11 residues. J was trimmed by 7 bases and V by 8 bases; bases with no gene match: 5. CDR3 in amino acids: CASGGVREQYF. For the CDR3, the DNA is TGCGCCAGCGGGGGGGTGCGGGAGCAGTACTTC.

The chain recombines TRBV9 with TRBJ1-6; weak D call: TRBD1 (6 bases). Germline-derived CDR1 and CDR2 are SGDLS and YYNGEE. The CDR3 is 16 amino acids. Deletions cut 4 bases from V and 1 base from J, with 12 bases between. DNA for the CDR3: TGTGCCAGCAGCAAAACAGGGCTTTCCTATAATTCACCCCTCCACTTT. Amino acid sequence: CASSKTGLSYNSPLHF.

The rearrangement links TRBV27 to TRBJ2-1; 12 positions agree with TRBD2. The CDR3 sequence is 15 residues long. The ends lost 6 bases at V and 9 bases at J; junction bases unmatched: 9. Per the germline V gene, CDR1 is MNHEY and CDR2 is SMNVEV (reference sequence). CDR3 DNA sequence: TGTGCCAGCAGGGTAGGACTAGCGGGGCCGCGTGAGCAGTTCTTC. This sequence encodes CASRVGLAGPREQFF.

The CDR3 is CASSLYGGPDTQYF. The CDR3 nucleotides read TGTGCCAGCAGTTTATATGGGGGTCCAGATACGCAGTATTTT. The chain couples TRBV27 to TRBJ2-3; D possibly uses TRBD1 or TRBD2 (5 bases each). Germline values: CDR1 MNHEY, CDR2 SMNVEV (reference sequence). This CDR3 is 14 amino acids long. V lost 1 base to trimming and J lost 4 bases, with 9 bases between them.

This chain uses TRBV12-3 or TRBV12-4 with TRBJ2-3, with TRBD1 identical over 8 bases. After removal of 5 bases from V and 12 bases from J, the junction contained 13 bases not matched to a gene. The length of the CDR3 is 14 residues. CDR3 protein: CASSDGGQGIFQYF. The CDR3 bases are TGTGCCAGCAGTGATGGCGGACAGGGCATATTTCAGTATTTT.

This sequence joins TRBV29-1 and TRBJ2-7, with 8 bases identical to TRBD2. Looked up from germline, CDR1 is SQVTM and CDR2 is ANQGSEA. The CDR3 loop spans 13 amino acids. V trimming: 6 bases; J trimming: 3 bases; junction bases outside the gene matches: 7. CDR3 residues: CSVREGLNYEQYV. CDR3 sequence (DNA): TGCAGCGTCCGGGAGGGTCTGAACTACGAGCAGTACGTC.

The chain joins TRBV27 to TRBJ1-1; TRBD1 might be the D (5 bases). V lost 3 bases and J 1 base, leaving 9 bases between the germline ends. This CDR3 contains 14 residues. The germline V gene has CDR1 MNHEY and CDR2 SMNVEV (reference sequence). DNA for the CDR3: TGTGCCAGCAGTTTCCAGGGATGGAACACTGAAGCTTTCTTT. Encoded protein: CASSFQGWNTEAFF.

The V and J genes are TRBV7-9 and TRBJ2-5; D assignment may be TRBD1 or TRBD2 (5 bases each). Trimming left V 5 bases short and J 5 bases short, with 18 bases between. Germline CDR1 reads SEHNR; CDR2 reads FQNEAQ (reference sequence). This CDR3 region has 15 residues. The CDR3 loop is CASSGTLGLRETQYF. The CDR3 bases are TGTGCCAGCAGCGGGACCCTAGGGCTGCGGGAGACCCAGTACTTC.

CDR3 amino acids: CASSLSAGRTDTQYF. In DNA form, the CDR3 reads TGTGCCAGCAGTTTATCAGCAGGACGCACAGATACGCAGTATTTT. The rearrangement joins TRBV27 to TRBJ2-3; no definite D call. Germline CDR1 and CDR2: MNHEY and SMNVEV (reference sequence). V lost 0 bases, J lost 1 base, and 8 bases lay in between. The CDR3 is 15 residues long.

The chain links TRBV7-2 to TRBJ2-7; D unresolved. The germline V gene has CDR1 SGHTA and CDR2 FQGNSA. V lost 4 bases and J lost 6, with 10 bases in between. CDR3 length equals 12 residues. The CDR3 region is CASSSPSGEQYF. The CDR3 nucleotides read TGTGCCAGCAGCTCGCCTTCGGGCGAGCAGTACTTC. The full variable domain, its missing parts supplied by reference TRBV7-2 and TRBJ2-7, is GAGVSQSPSNKVTEKGKDVELRCDPISGHTALYWYRQSLGQGLEFLIYFQGNSAPDKSGLPSDRFSAERTGGSVSTLTIQRTQQEDSAVYLCASSSPSGEQYFGPGTRLTVT.

The chain joins TRBV28 to TRBJ1-2, with 10 nucleotides matching TRBD1. Germline CDR1 MDHEN, CDR2 SYDVKM. V lost 4 bases and J lost 6; bases outside the gene matches: 5. CDR3 length equals 14 residues. CDR3 in DNA: TGTGCCAGCAGTTCCGGGACAGGGGAGCATGGCTACACCTTC. This encodes CASSSGTGEHGYTF.

The V call is TRBV15, the J call TRBJ1-1; D gene ambiguous. The CDR3 sequence is 13 residues long. Germline loops: CDR1 LNHNV, CDR2 YYDKDF (reference sequence). V gave up 0 bases and J gave up 4 bases, with 6 bases separating them. This chain's CDR3 is CATSREHTTEAFF. The CDR3 region has the DNA TGTGCCACCAGCAGAGAACATACCACTGAAGCTTTCTTT.

This rearrangement joins TRBV20-1 to TRBJ1-5, with D possibly TRBD1 on 5 matching bases. Trimming pared 1 base from V and 0 bases from J, leaving 19 bases between. The CDR3 is 18 residues long. In germline, CDR1 is DFQATT, CDR2 SNEGSKA (reference sequence). The CDR3 reads CSARAIPGQSPSNQPQHF. The DNA of the CDR3 is TGCAGTGCTAGAGCAATACCAGGGCAGAGCCCTAGCAATCAGCCCCAGCATTTT.